These T cell receptor beta chains were read from a single sample in a study of cytotoxic CD8 clonotypes in ibrutinib-treated CLL. Repertoires were generated with immunoSEQ multiplex PCR, while TCRdb's copy carries only in-frame clones and drops some. The sample lists roughly 180,000 clones, approximately 84% occurring once. The sequencing used PBMCs, collected after 24 months of ibrutinib treatment. The source of these receptors is a human donor with chronic lymphocytic leukemia. Each CDR3 is given with its conserved first and last residue. A D gene is named only where the DNA matches it firmly. Clone sizes are given selectively: once, few, many, or a class where the clone is expanded.

CDR3 DNA	CDR3 protein	clone size	D gene	V gene	J gene
TGTGCCAGCAGTTACTCGGGACAGGGGGGCCACGAGCAGTACTTC	CASSYSGQGGHEQYF	.	TRBD1	TRBV6-5	TRBJ2-7
TGTGCCAGCAGATCTCCGGGACAGGGTAAGGAGACCCAGTACTTC	CASRSPGQGKETQYF	.	TRBD1	TRBV6-5	TRBJ2-5
TGTGCCATCAGTGAGTCTACCTCGGGAGGTCAGCCCCAGCATTTT	CAISESTSGGQPQHF	few	.	TRBV10-3	TRBJ1-5
TGCGCCAGCAGCTTGGACAGGTTCGGCTACACCTTC	CASSLDRFGYTF	.	.	TRBV5-1	TRBJ1-2
TGTGCCAGCACTCAAAGGGGAGGGGGCACCAGCAATCAGCCCCAGCATTTT	CASTQRGGGTSNQPQHF	few	TRBD1	TRBV28	TRBJ1-5
TGTGCCAGCAGCTTAATTTTCTCCTACGAGCAGTACTTC	CASSLIFSYEQYF	.	.	TRBV7-2	TRBJ2-7
TGTGCCAGCAGTCCACCGGGACACCGCGGGCCCCAGCATTTT	CASSPPGHRGPQHF	.	.	TRBV6-5	TRBJ1-5
TGTGCCAGCACCGAACGAACCCTGACAGACCTCTATGGCTACACCTTC	CASTERTLTDLYGYTF	.	.	TRBV6-6	TRBJ1-2
TGTGCCAGCAGCTTAGCCACCCTAAAGGCTTATGGCTACACCTTC	CASSLATLKAYGYTF	.	.	TRBV11-2	TRBJ1-2
TGTGCCAGCAGTTACGGAAGAACTTATAACTATGGCTACACCTTC	CASSYGRTYNYGYTF	.	.	TRBV6-5	TRBJ1-2
TGTGCCAGCAGCTCTTTTAGCGGGGGATCCTACAATGAGCAGTTCTTC	CASSSFSGGSYNEQFF	once	TRBD2	TRBV7-2	TRBJ2-1
TGTGCCAGTAGTCCGCAGGCGGAAGCCAAAAACATTCAGTACTTC	CASSPQAEAKNIQYF	.	.	TRBV19	TRBJ2-4
TGTGCCAGCAGTGCCCTGGGGAGGGCCGGAAGCACAGATACGCAGTATTTT	CASSALGRAGSTDTQYF	.	TRBD2	TRBV28	TRBJ2-3
TGTGCCAGCAGCCTAGGAGCGGGGGCGGGATACACCATATATTTT	CASSLGAGAGYTIYF	.	.	TRBV9	TRBJ1-3
TGCGCCAGCAGCATCGGGACAGCGAACACCGGGGAGCTGTTTTTT	CASSIGTANTGELFF	once	TRBD1	TRBV5-1	TRBJ2-2
TGTGCCAGCAGTCATCCGGATATGAACACTGAAGCTTTCTTT	CASSHPDMNTEAFF	.	.	TRBV2	TRBJ1-1
TGTGCCAGCAGCGTAGAGGCGAGGTGGGGCGACATTCAGTACTTC	CASSVEARWGDIQYF	.	.	TRBV9	TRBJ2-4
TGTGCCAGCAGCCAAGCGGGGGGACAGGGTGGGAACTATGGCTACACCTTC	CASSQAGGQGGNYGYTF	.	TRBD1	TRBV4-2	TRBJ1-2
TGTGCCAGCAGCGAAGACAGGGTTGAGACCCAGTACTTC	CASSEDRVETQYF	few	TRBD1	TRBV5-3	TRBJ2-5
TGTGCCAGCAGTTTCGACGCAAGGGAGCAGTACTTC	CASSFDAREQYF	.	.	TRBV27	TRBJ2-7